The rows below give T cell receptor beta chains drawn from one sample of a study of cytomegalovirus exposure and HLA in healthy donors. The data were produced by immunoSEQ multiplex PCR, yet TCRdb's version contains in-frame clones alone and is incomplete. The data contain 100,000 to 150,000 clones, approximately 80% of them singletons. Sequencing was done on a sample of PBMCs. These receptors all stem from a girl aged 2 to 9 in good health and CMV-seronegative. The CDR3 runs from the conserved cysteine through the conserved F or W. Each record gives: D gene, J gene, V gene, clone size, CDR3 DNA, CDR3 protein. A D gene is named only where the DNA matches it firmly. Where a row states a size, it is once, few, many or the class of an expanded clone; other rows omit it.

D: TRBD1; J: TRBJ1-6; V: TRBV4-1; size: -; DNA: TGCGCCAGCAGCCATGGACAGGGTGACTATAATTCACCCCTCCACTTT; CDR3: CASSHGQGDYNSPLHF
D: -; J: TRBJ1-2; V: TRBV9; size: -; DNA: TGTGCCAGCAGCGTTGGGCCAGGCAACTATGGCTACACCTTC; CDR3: CASSVGPGNYGYTF
D: -; J: TRBJ2-5; V: TRBV9; size: -; DNA: TGTGCCAGCAGCGTAGGTGGGGGGGCTGGAGAGACCCAGTACTTC; CDR3: CASSVGGGAGETQYF
D: TRBD2; J: TRBJ2-1; V: TRBV4-2; size: -; DNA: TGTGCCAGCAGCCAAGAGACTAGCGGGGGGGGGCCAACTGAGCAGTTCTTC; CDR3: CASSQETSGGGPTEQFF
D: -; J: TRBJ2-2; V: TRBV16; size: -; DNA: TGTGCCAGCAGCCCCACGAACACCGGGGAGCTGTTTTTT; CDR3: CASSPTNTGELFF
D: TRBD1; J: TRBJ1-1; V: TRBV6-4; size: few; DNA: TGTGCCAGCAGTGATGGTGAGACAGGGCACACTGAAGCTTTCTTT; CDR3: CASSDGETGHTEAFF
D: TRBD2; J: TRBJ2-1; V: TRBV2; size: -; DNA: TGTGCCAGCAGTGGGGGCGGGACTAGCGGGAGAAATGAGCAGTTCTTC; CDR3: CASSGGGTSGRNEQFF
D: -; J: TRBJ2-5; V: TRBV5-1; size: once; DNA: TGCGCCACCTCCGCAGGGAACCAAGAGACCCAGTACTTC; CDR3: CATSAGNQETQYF
D: -; J: TRBJ2-1; V: TRBV19; size: -; DNA: TGTGCCAGTAGCCGAAGCCTCTACAATGAGCAGTTCTTC; CDR3: CASSRSLYNEQFF
D: TRBD2; J: TRBJ2-1; V: TRBV7-2; size: -; DNA: TGTGCCAGCAGCTTATTAGCGGGAGTGTCCTACAATGAGCAGTTCTTC; CDR3: CASSLLAGVSYNEQFF
D: TRBD1; J: TRBJ2-2; V: TRBV7-8; size: -; DNA: TGTGCCAGCAGCTTAGTATGGGGACAGGGCTCGCCCGGGGAGCTGTTTTTT; CDR3: CASSLVWGQGSPGELFF
D: -; J: TRBJ1-6; V: TRBV30; size: -; DNA: TGTGCCTGGAAGGTCGAGGTGCCTAATTCACCCCTCCACTTT; CDR3: CAWKVEVPNSPLHF
D: -; J: TRBJ1-1; V: TRBV6-5; size: -; DNA: TGTGCCAGCAGTTATTCATTACAGGGTATGGCTGAAGCTTTCTTT; CDR3: CASSYSLQGMAEAFF
D: TRBD2; J: TRBJ2-7; V: TRBV29-1; size: -; DNA: TGCAGCGTTGAAGATCTTGGAGCGGGAGGACTCGAGCAGTACTTC; CDR3: CSVEDLGAGGLEQYF
D: -; J: TRBJ1-1; V: TRBV4-1; size: -; DNA: TGCGCCAGCAGCCAATACAGGGAGTGGGACACTGAAGCTTTCTTT; CDR3: CASSQYREWDTEAFF
D: -; J: TRBJ1-5; V: TRBV4-3; size: few; DNA: TGCGCCAGCAGCCAAGAGTGGGCCCAGGGCCATCAGCCCCAGCATTTT; CDR3: CASSQEWAQGHQPQHF
D: TRBD2; J: TRBJ2-3; V: TRBV28; size: -; DNA: TGTGCCAGCAGTTTAAGACTAGCGGGCCTGGATACGCAGTATTTT; CDR3: CASSLRLAGLDTQYF
D: TRBD2; J: TRBJ2-5; V: TRBV5-1; size: -; DNA: TGCGCCAGCAGCTTGGGAGGCGGGGGGGAAGAGACCCAGTACTTC; CDR3: CASSLGGGGEETQYF
D: TRBD1; J: TRBJ1-2; V: TRBV27; size: once; DNA: TGTGCCAGCAGTCGACAGGGGAATAACTATGGCTACACCTTC; CDR3: CASSRQGNNYGYTF
D: -; J: TRBJ2-5; V: TRBV30; size: few; DNA: TGTGCCTGGAGTCGCCGACAGAGCTGGGAAGAGACCCAGTACTTC; CDR3: CAWSRRQSWEETQYF
D: TRBD1; J: TRBJ1-1; V: TRBV28; size: -; DNA: TGTGCCAGCAGCCCGTCGACGCGGGACAGGGTCCTCATGAACACTGAAGCTTTCTTT; CDR3: CASSPSTRDRVLMNTEAFF
D: -; J: TRBJ2-2; V: TRBV5-1; size: -; DNA: TGCGCCAGCAGCTTGGGGCTTTTCAGTCTCAACACCGGGGAGCTGTTTTTT; CDR3: CASSLGLFSLNTGELFF
D: TRBD1; J: TRBJ2-7; V: TRBV19; size: -; DNA: TGTGCCAGTAGTACGCCGGGACAGGGATACGAGCAGTACTTC; CDR3: CASSTPGQGYEQYF
D: -; J: TRBJ2-2; V: TRBV15; size: -; DNA: TGTGCCACCAGCAGAGCGGTCCCCGGGGAGCTGTTTTTT; CDR3: CATSRAVPGELFF
D: TRBD2; J: TRBJ2-1; V: TRBV28; size: -; DNA: TGTGCCAGCAGTTTTGCCACCAGCGGGAGCTACAATGAGCAGTTCTTC; CDR3: CASSFATSGSYNEQFF
D: TRBD1; J: TRBJ1-4; V: TRBV2; size: -; DNA: TGTGCCAGCAGTGAGGGTTCCGGGACAGCCTATTTCGGGAAACTGTTTTTT; CDR3: CASSEGSGTAYFGKLFF
D: -; J: TRBJ2-7; V: TRBV14; size: -; DNA: TGTGCCAGCAGCCAGTCCCGACAGTACGAGCAGTACTTC; CDR3: CASSQSRQYEQYF
D: TRBD2; J: TRBJ2-5; V: TRBV28; size: -; DNA: TGTGCCAGCAGTGGACTAGCGCAAGGAGGAGAGACCCAGTACTTC; CDR3: CASSGLAQGGETQYF
D: -; J: TRBJ2-3; V: TRBV10-1; size: few; DNA: TGCGCCAGCAGTGACAGGTCACCTATCAGCACAGATACGCAGTATTTT; CDR3: CASSDRSPISTDTQYF
D: TRBD1; J: TRBJ2-7; V: TRBV5-4; size: -; DNA: TGTGCCAGCAGCCCGGGACAGGGAGGCTACGAGCAGTACTTC; CDR3: CASSPGQGGYEQYF
D: TRBD2; J: TRBJ2-7; V: TRBV7-4; size: -; DNA: TGTGCCAGCTGCTCGGGACTAGCGGGGCCCTCCTACGAGCAGTACTTC; CDR3: CASCSGLAGPSYEQYF
D: -; J: TRBJ2-2; V: TRBV28; size: -; DNA: TGTGCCAGCAGTTCAAGCGGCGGGCTGTTTTTT; CDR3: CASSSSGGLFF
D: TRBD1; J: TRBJ2-4; V: TRBV2; size: once; DNA: TGTGCCAGCAGTGTAGACAGGGGCCAAAACATTCAGTACTTC; CDR3: CASSVDRGQNIQYF
D: -; J: TRBJ2-3; V: TRBV6-5; size: -; DNA: TGTGCCAGCAGTTTGACACATTCAGATACGCAGTATTTT; CDR3: CASSLTHSDTQYF
D: -; J: TRBJ2-7; V: TRBV27; size: -; DNA: TGTGCCAGCAGTTTGGGCAGTCCCTACGAGCAGTACTTC; CDR3: CASSLGSPYEQYF
D: -; J: TRBJ1-6; V: TRBV5-4; size: -; DNA: TGTGCCAGCAGCTCCGAGGAGGGGCCAGGTTCACCCCTCCACTTT; CDR3: CASSSEEGPGSPLHF
D: -; J: TRBJ1-1; V: TRBV14; size: once; DNA: TGTGCCAGCAGCCAAGGCCAGAGGGCTTTCTTT; CDR3: CASSQGQRAFF
D: -; J: TRBJ2-3; V: TRBV4-1; size: -; DNA: TGCGCCAGCAGCCCTGGTCACAGGCTCACAGATACGCAGTATTTT; CDR3: CASSPGHRLTDTQYF
D: -; J: TRBJ1-2; V: TRBV7-8; size: -; DNA: TGTGCCAGCAGCTTCGCCCTTGGGGGGGGTGGTAACTATGGCTACACCTTC; CDR3: CASSFALGGGGNYGYTF
D: -; J: TRBJ2-5; V: TRBV9; size: -; DNA: TGTGCCAGCTCGGGAGTAGGAGAGACCCAGTACTTC; CDR3: CASSGVGETQYF
D: TRBD2; J: TRBJ2-1; V: TRBV6-1; size: -; DNA: TGTGCCAGCAGTGAAGGGGGGGGATCCTACAATGAGCAGTTCTTC; CDR3: CASSEGGGSYNEQFF
D: TRBD2; J: TRBJ2-3; V: TRBV5-8; size: -; DNA: TGTGCCAGCAGCTGGGGGACTAGCGGGATTTATTCAGATACGCAGTATTTT; CDR3: CASSWGTSGIYSDTQYF
D: TRBD1; J: TRBJ2-3; V: TRBV5-1; size: -; DNA: TGCGCCAGCAGCTTGGAGACAGGGACAGATACGCAGTATTTT; CDR3: CASSLETGTDTQYF
D: TRBD2; J: TRBJ2-3; V: TRBV2; size: -; DNA: TGTGCCAGCAGTCAGAATCTAGCGGGATTTCGGTGGCAAGAAGGGGAAGATACGCAGTATTTT; CDR3: CASSQNLAGFRWQEGEDTQYF